The sequence of this TCR beta chain was determined in a study of blood T cells in healthy people across ages. Each donor gave ten milliliters of peripheral blood. Details on this clonotype: The target antigen is unknown.

Whole-study results and caveats: Without sorted subsets, naive and antigen-experienced compartments could not be conclusively compared.

The CDR3 runs 14 residues. J lost 7 bases, V lost 2 bases, and 7 bases had no gene match. Germline V gives CDR1 SGHDT, CDR2 YYEEEE. Then a second PCR, running about 6 to 12 cycles, was carried out with a sample-barcoded 5' primer and a J-beta primer mix. MiXCR, applied by TCRdb to the 5' RACE reads, yields one record per CDR3 protein. The data contain over 1,500,000 distinct CDR3 sequences, about 39% of them singletons. The V gene is TRBV5-6, the J gene TRBJ2-3; 7 nucleotides agree with TRBD2. Specimen: blood. The clonotype was recovered from a human donor in good health. The CDR3 here is CASSLSGVSYTQYF. The CDR3 bases are TGTGCCAGCAGCTTAAGCGGGGTTTCTTATACGCAGTATTTT. The full variable domain, with the rest looked up from reference TRBV5-6 and TRBJ2-3, is DAGVTQSPTHLIKTRGQQVTLRCSPKSGHDTVSWYQQALGQGPQFIFQYYEEEERQRGNFPDRFSGHQFPNYSSELNVNALLLGDSALYLCASSLSGVSYTQYFGPGTRLTVL.